The T cell receptor (beta chain) under discussion was sequenced for a study of Graves' ophthalmopathy and Graves' hyperthyroidism. Notes on the study in general: Ophthalmopathy could be told apart from stable hyperthyroidism by a 13-signature model (approximately 91% sensitivity, over 65% specificity).

TCR beta CDR3 amplification used RNA transcripts. RT-PCR with HTBI primers came first, then second-round multiplex PCR. TCRdb fed the multiplex PCR reads into MiXCR, producing one record per CDR3 protein. This table holds more than 550,000 distinct CDR3 sequences, roughly 41% found once. This CDR3 has 14 amino acids. V lost 0 bases and J lost 7; bases outside the gene matches: 3. Germline-derived CDR1 and CDR2 are DFQATT and SNEGSKA (reference sequence). As concerns this clonotype: Its antigen is still unknown. A much larger clone differs from this one at a single base, so this may be a read error.

Sampling around 9.8 ml of fresh peripheral blood provided the PBMCs. This TCR came from an adult man with Graves' ophthalmopathy. Material: peripheral blood. The genes are TRBV20-1 and TRBJ1-6, with TRBD1 matching over 7 bases. CDR3 sequence (DNA): TGCAGTGCTAGAGATCTCAGGGGGAATTCACCCCTCCACTTT. This codes for CSARDLRGNSPLHF.